This T cell receptor beta chain was found in a study of blood T cell repertoires in COVID-19. Study-wide context: PBMCs, B-cell-depleted T cells, or T cells provided the cDNA or gDNA that made up the material.

This clone was found a few times. The CDR3 totals 15 residues. V was pared by 8 bases and J by 0 bases, with 14 bases between. Germline lookup yields CDR1 SNHLY and CDR2 FYNNEI. How the authors handled the data: Reference gene primers were amplified, and this amplification served to estimate nucleated cell counts. Sequenced by immunoSEQ multiplex PCR; TCRdb stores in-frame clones only, minus some. D and trimming were read from the DNA, whereas the V and J calls and clone size are those reported in that table. The sample includes about 190,000 clones, about 81% seen only once; the top ten take around 8%.

The chain recombines TRBV2 with TRBJ1-3; D is possibly TRBD1 (5 bases). The origin of this receptor is a woman aged 60-70 years with COVID-19, enrolled during active disease. The sequenced material came from peripheral blood. For the CDR3, the DNA is TGTGCCAGCTCCCTGGGGCGGCTCTCTGGAAACACCATATATTTT. This encodes CASSLGRLSGNTIYF.